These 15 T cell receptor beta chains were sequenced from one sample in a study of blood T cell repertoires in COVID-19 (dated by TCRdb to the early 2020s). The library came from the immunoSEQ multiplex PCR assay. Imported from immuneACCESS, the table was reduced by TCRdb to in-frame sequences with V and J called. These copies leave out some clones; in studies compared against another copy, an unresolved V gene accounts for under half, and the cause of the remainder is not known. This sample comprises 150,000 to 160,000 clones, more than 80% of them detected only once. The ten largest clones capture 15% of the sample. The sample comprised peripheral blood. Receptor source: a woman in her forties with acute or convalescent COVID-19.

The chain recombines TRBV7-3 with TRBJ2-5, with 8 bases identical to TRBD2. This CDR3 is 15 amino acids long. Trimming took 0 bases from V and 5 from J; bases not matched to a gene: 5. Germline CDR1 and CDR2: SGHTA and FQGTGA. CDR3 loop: CASSLTGTSRETQYF. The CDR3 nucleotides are TGTGCCAGCAGCTTAACCGGGACTAGTCGTGAGACCCAGTACTTC. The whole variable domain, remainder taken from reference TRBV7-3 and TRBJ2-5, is GAGVSQTPSNKVTEKGKYVELRCDPISGHTALYWYRQSLGQGPEFLIYFQGTGAADDSGLPNDRFFAVRPEGSVSTLKIQRTERGDSAVYLCASSLTGTSRETQYFGPGTRLLVL.

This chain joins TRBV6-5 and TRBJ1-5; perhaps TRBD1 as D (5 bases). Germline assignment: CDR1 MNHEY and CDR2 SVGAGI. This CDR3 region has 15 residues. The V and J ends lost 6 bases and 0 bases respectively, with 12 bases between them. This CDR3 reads CASRLQENSNQPQHF. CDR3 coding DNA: TGTGCCAGCAGATTACAGGAAAATAGCAATCAGCCCCAGCATTTT.

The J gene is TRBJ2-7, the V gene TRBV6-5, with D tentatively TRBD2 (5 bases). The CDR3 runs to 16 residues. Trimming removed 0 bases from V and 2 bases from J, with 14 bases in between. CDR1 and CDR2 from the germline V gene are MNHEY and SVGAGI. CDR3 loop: CASSYSVGSGTYEQYF. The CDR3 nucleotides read TGTGCCAGCAGTTACTCGGTGGGGAGCGGAACCTACGAGCAGTACTTC.

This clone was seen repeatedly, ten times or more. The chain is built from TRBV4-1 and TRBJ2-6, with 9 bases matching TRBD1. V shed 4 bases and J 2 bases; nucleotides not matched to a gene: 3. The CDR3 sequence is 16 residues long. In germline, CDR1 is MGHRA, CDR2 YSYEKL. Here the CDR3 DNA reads TGCGCCAGCAGCCCTGACAGGGGGACTGGGGCCAACGTCCTGACTTTC. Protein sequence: CASSPDRGTGANVLTF.

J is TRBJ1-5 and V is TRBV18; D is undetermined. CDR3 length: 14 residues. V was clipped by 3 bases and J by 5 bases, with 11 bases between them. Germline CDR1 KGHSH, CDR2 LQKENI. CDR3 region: CASSPTGLDQPQHF. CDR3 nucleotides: TGTGCCAGCTCACCGACGGGGTTGGATCAGCCCCAGCATTTT.

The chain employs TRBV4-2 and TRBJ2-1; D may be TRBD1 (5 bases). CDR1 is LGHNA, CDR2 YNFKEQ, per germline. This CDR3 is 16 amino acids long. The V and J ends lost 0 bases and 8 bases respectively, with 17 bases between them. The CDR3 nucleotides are TGTGCCAGCAGCCAAGAGTTGGGGCAGGGTATGGATGAGCAGTTCTTC. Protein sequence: CASSQELGQGMDEQFF.

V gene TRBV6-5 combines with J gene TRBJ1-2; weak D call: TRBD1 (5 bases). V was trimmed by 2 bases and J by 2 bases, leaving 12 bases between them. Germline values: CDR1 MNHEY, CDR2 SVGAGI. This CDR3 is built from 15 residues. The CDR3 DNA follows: TGTGCCAGCAGTTACGGCGACAGCACAAACTATGGCTACACCTTC. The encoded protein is CASSYGDSTNYGYTF.

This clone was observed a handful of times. CDR3: CASSLTTSGSPLTQYF. CDR3 bases: TGTGCCAGCAGCTTGACGACTAGCGGGAGTCCGTTGACCCAGTACTTC. This sequence joins TRBV5-6 and TRBJ2-5; TRBD2 agrees at 12 bases. This CDR3 comprises 16 residues. Looked up from germline, CDR1 is SGHDT and CDR2 is YYEEEE. Trimming removed 1 base from V and 7 bases from J; junction bases left unmatched: 8. Full variable domain (missing parts from reference TRBV5-6 and TRBJ2-5): DAGVTQSPTHLIKTRGQQVTLRCSPKSGHDTVSWYQQALGQGPQFIFQYYEEEERQRGNFPDRFSGHQFPNYSSELNVNALLLGDSALYLCASSLTTSGSPLTQYFGPGTRLLVL.

Written as DNA, the CDR3 is TGCAGCGTTGTAGGACTAGCTGGAGATACGCAGTATTTT. Encoded protein: CSVVGLAGDTQYF. V gene TRBV29-1 combines with J gene TRBJ2-3; 8 nucleotides align to TRBD2. J was trimmed by 5 bases and V by 4 bases; bases with no gene match: 5. The CDR3 sequence is 13 residues long. Per the germline V gene, CDR1 is SQVTM and CDR2 is ANQGSEA.

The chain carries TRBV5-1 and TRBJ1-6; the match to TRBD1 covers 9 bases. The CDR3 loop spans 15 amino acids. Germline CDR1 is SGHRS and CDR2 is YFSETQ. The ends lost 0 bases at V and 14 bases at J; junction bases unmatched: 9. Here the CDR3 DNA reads TGCGCCAGCAGCTTGGAGCCTCCGGGACAGGGCTCCCTCCACTTT. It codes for CASSLEPPGQGSLHF.

The CDR3 loop is CASSREGYTGELFF. CDR3 DNA: TGTGCCAGCAGTAGGGAGGGGTACACCGGGGAGCTGTTTTTT. The rearrangement links TRBV2 to TRBJ2-2; 7 nucleotides match TRBD2. This CDR3 is built from 14 residues. J lost 3 bases, V lost 5 bases, and 3 bases had no gene match. Germline loops: CDR1 SNHLY, CDR2 FYNNEI.

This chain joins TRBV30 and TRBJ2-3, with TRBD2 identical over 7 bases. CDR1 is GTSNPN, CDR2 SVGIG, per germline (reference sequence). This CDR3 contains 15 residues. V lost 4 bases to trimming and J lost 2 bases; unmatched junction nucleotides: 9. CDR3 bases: TGTGCCTGGACCATAAGGGCGGGAGTCACAGATACGCAGTATTTT. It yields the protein CAWTIRAGVTDTQYF.

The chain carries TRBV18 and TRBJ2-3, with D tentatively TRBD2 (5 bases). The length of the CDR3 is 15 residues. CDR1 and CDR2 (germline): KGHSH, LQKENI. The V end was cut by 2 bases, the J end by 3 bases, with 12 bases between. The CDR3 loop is CASSPNVRATDTQYF. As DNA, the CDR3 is TGTGCCAGCTCACCAAATGTGCGGGCTACAGATACGCAGTATTTT.

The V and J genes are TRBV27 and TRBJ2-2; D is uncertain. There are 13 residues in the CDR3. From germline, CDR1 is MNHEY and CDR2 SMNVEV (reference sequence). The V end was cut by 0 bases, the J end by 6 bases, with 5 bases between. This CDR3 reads CASSLSLAGELFF. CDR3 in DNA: TGTGCCAGCAGTTTATCACTCGCCGGGGAGCTGTTTTTT.

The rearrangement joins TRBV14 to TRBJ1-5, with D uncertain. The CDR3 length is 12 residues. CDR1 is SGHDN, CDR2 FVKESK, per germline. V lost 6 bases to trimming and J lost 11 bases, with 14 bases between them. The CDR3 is CASSLGGRAQHF. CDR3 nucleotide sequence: TGTGCCAGCAGTCTAGGAGGACGCGCCCAGCATTTT.